The 9 T cell receptor beta chains below all came from one sample that was sequenced in a study of Graves' ophthalmopathy and Graves' hyperthyroidism. From RNA, the CDR3 regions of TCR beta chains were amplified and sequenced. First-round RT-PCR used HTBI primers; second-round multiplex PCR followed. TCRdb itself ran the multiplex PCR reads through MiXCR, one entry per CDR3 protein. The repertoire holds fewer than 350,000 distinct CDR3 sequences, with roughly a sixth as singletons. Sequencing used peripheral blood. The receptors were gathered from an adult man with Graves' ophthalmopathy.

This clonotype occurred many times. CDR3 sequence reads: CASSPSGQHYEQYF. The CDR3 nucleotides read TGTGCCAGCAGTCCGTCGGGACAACACTACGAGCAGTACTTC. The rearrangement joins TRBV12-3 or TRBV12-4 to TRBJ2-7; tentative D call: TRBD1 (6 bases). The CDR3 has 14 residues. V was pared by 5 bases and J by 3 bases, with 14 bases between.

The chain joins TRBV18 to TRBJ2-7; D is tentatively TRBD1 or TRBD2 (5 bases each). In germline, CDR1 is KGHSH, CDR2 LQKENI. The CDR3 is made up of 14 amino acids. Deletions cut 6 bases from V and 5 bases from J, with 17 bases between. In nucleotides, the CDR3 is TGTGCCAGCTCGGGGGACGTGGCTCGGGACGAGCAGTACTTC. Encoded protein: CASSGDVARDEQYF.

In its sample, this clonotype was seen many times. CDR3: CASSPQGNTGELFF. CDR3 sequence (DNA): TGCGCCAGCAGTCCTCAGGGGAACACCGGGGAGCTGTTTTTT. The chain employs TRBV10-1 and TRBJ2-2; possibly TRBD1 for D (5 bases). CDR3 size: 14 residues. V lost 5 bases to trimming and J lost 1 base, with 8 bases between them. The germline CDR1 and CDR2 sequences are WNHNN and SYGVQD (reference sequence).

This clonotype was detected ten times or more. J is TRBJ2-2 and V is TRBV20-1; D call uncertain. V was shortened by 4 bases and J by 5 bases, with 8 bases between the two germline ends. Germline CDR1 and CDR2: DFQATT and SNEGSKA (reference sequence). The CDR3 runs 12 residues. The CDR3 DNA sequence: TGCAGTGCTAAGGCCCTGACCGGGGAGCTGTTTTTT. It encodes CSAKALTGELFF.

This clonotype was detected ten times or more. The chain couples TRBV6-1 to TRBJ1-2; 10 positions agree with TRBD1. The ends lost 4 bases at V and 5 bases at J; junction bases unmatched: 4. CDR1 is MNHNS, CDR2 SASEGT, per germline. The CDR3 is 14 amino acids. The CDR3 DNA reads TGTGCCAGCAGTGCCGGACAGGGGGAGTATGGCTACACCTTC. This sequence encodes CASSAGQGEYGYTF.

V usage is TRBV28 and J usage is TRBJ2-7, with D unclear. The J call is uncertain, as TRBJ2-1 better fits the DNA end. The CDR3 has 13 residues. Germline CDR1 MDHEN, CDR2 SYDVKM. This chain's CDR3 is CASSSTGPYEQFF. In nucleotides, the CDR3 is TGTGCCAGCAGTTCAACTGGTCCCTACGAGCAGTTCTTC.

This clonotype was found many times. V and J are TRBV4-2 and TRBJ1-1; D unresolved. CDR1 and CDR2 from the germline V gene are LGHNA and YNFKEQ. The CDR3 consists of 12 residues. Trimming removed 1 base at V and 11 bases at J, with 11 bases between. CDR3 region: CASSQVGNWAFF. CDR3 bases: TGTGCCAGCAGCCAAGTGGGTAATTGGGCTTTCTTT.

This clonotype was seen repeatedly, ten times or more. The chain is built from TRBV7-3 and TRBJ1-1, with D perhaps TRBD1 (5 bases). V was shortened by 5 bases and J by 6 bases, with 13 bases between the two germline ends. CDR1 and CDR2 from the germline V gene are SGHTA and FQGTGA. The CDR3 contains 13 residues. The CDR3 reads CASSLDSNAEAFF. The CDR3, as DNA: TGTGCCAGCAGCCTCGACAGTAACGCTGAAGCTTTCTTT.

There are a few counts of this clonotype. A clone one base away is much larger, so this may be a read error. The chain links TRBV6-2 or TRBV6-3 to TRBJ1-2; D gene uncertain. The CDR3 is 15 residues long. Trimming stripped 0 bases from V and 3 bases from J, with 11 bases between. Germline V gene lookup returns CDR1 MNHEY and CDR2 SVGEGT. In DNA, the CDR3 is TGTGCCAGCAGTTACTCGATCGTAGGCCACTATGGCTACACCTTC. Its translation is CASSYSIVGHYGYTF.